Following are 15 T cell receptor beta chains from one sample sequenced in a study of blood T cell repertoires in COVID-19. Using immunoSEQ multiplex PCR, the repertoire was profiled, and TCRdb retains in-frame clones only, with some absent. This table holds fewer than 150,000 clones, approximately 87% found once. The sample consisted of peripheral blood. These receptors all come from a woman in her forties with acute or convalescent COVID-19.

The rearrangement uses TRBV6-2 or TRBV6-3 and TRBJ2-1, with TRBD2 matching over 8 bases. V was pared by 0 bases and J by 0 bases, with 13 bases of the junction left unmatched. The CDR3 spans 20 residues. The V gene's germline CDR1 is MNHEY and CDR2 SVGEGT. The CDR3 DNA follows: TGTGCCAGCAGTTACTCGGGACTAGTGATTGTGGGGAGCTCCTACAATGAGCAGTTCTTC. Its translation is CASSYSGLVIVGSSYNEQFF.

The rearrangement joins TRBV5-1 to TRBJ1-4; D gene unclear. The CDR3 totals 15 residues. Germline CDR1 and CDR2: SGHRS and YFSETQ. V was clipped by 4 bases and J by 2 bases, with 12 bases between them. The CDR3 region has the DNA TGCGCCAGCAGCCCGGGTCACTCCACTAATGAAAAACTGTTTTTT. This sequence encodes CASSPGHSTNEKLFF.

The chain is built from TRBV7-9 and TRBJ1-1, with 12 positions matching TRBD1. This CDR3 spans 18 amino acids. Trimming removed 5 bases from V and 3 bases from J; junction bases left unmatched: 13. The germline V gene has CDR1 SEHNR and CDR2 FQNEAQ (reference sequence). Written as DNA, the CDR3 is TGTGCCAGCAGCACGGGAAGGGACAGGGGGCGCAGGGACACTGAAGCTTTCTTT. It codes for CASSTGRDRGRRDTEAFF. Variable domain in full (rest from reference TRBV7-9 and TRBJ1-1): DTGVSQNPRHKITKRGQNVTFRCDPISEHNRLYWYRQTLGQGPEFLTYFQNEAQLEKSRLLSDRFSAERPKGSFSTLEIQRTEQGDSAMYLCASSTGRDRGRRDTEAFFGQGTRLTVV.

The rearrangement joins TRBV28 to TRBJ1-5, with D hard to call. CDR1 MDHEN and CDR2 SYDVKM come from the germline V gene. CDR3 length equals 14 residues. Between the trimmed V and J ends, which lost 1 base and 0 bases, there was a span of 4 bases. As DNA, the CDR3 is TGTGCCAGCAGTTTATACAATAGCAATCAGCCCCAGCATTTT. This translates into CASSLYNSNQPQHF.

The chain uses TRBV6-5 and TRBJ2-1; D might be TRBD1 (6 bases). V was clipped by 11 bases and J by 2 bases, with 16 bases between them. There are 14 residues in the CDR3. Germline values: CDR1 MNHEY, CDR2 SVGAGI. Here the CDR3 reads CAGTEGVAYNEQFF. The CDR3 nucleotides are TGTGCCGGAACCGAGGGGGTGGCCTACAATGAGCAGTTCTTC.

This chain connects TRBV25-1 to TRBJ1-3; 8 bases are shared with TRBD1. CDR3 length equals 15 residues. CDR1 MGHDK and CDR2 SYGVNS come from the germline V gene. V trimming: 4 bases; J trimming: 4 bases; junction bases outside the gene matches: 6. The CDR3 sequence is CASSGRTGRGNTIYF. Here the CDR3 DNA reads TGTGCCAGCAGTGGCCGGACAGGGAGAGGAAACACCATATATTTT.

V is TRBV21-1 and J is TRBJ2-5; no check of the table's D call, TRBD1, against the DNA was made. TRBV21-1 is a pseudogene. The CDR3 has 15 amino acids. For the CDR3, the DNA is TGTGCCAGCAGCAAGAGGGACAGGGGAGGAGAGACCCAGTACTTC. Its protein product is CASSKRDRGGETQYF.

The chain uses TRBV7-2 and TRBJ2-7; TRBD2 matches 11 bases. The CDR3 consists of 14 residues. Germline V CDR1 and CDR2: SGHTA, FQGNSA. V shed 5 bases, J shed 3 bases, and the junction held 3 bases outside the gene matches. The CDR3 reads CASSTSGGFYEQYF. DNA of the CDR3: TGTGCCAGCAGCACTAGCGGGGGTTTCTACGAGCAGTACTTC.

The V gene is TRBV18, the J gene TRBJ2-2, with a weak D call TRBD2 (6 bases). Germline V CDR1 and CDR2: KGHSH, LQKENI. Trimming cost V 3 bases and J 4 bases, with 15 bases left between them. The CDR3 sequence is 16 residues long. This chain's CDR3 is CASSPLTGTSTGELFF. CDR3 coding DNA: TGTGCCAGCTCACCTCTCACCGGGACTTCCACCGGGGAGCTGTTTTTT.

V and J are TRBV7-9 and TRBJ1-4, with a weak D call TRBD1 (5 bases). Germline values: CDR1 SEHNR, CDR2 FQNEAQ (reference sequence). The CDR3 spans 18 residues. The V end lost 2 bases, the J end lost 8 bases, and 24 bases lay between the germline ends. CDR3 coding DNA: TGTGCCAGCAGCTTAAATCGACCCCAGGGTGTCGGAAAGGAAAAACTGTTTTTT. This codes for CASSLNRPQGVGKEKLFF.

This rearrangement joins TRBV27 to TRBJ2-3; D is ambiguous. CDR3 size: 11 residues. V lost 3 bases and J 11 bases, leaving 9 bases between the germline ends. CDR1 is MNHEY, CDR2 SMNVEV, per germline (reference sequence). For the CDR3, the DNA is TGTGCCAGCAGTTTCCCTTTGAGGCAGTATTTT. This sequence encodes CASSFPLRQYF.

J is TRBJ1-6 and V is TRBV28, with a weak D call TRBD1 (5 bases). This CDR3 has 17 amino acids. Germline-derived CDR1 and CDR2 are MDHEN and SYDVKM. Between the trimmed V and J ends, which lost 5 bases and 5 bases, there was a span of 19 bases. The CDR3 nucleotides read TGTGCCAGCAGTCCCATGGCCCTGCAGGGTCATAATTCACCCCTCCACTTT. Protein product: CASSPMALQGHNSPLHF.

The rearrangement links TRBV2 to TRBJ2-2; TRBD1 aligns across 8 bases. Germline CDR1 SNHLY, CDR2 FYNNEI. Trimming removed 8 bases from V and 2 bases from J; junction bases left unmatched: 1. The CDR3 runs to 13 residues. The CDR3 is CASQGANTGELFF. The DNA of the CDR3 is TGTGCCAGCCAGGGGGCCAACACCGGGGAGCTGTTTTTT.

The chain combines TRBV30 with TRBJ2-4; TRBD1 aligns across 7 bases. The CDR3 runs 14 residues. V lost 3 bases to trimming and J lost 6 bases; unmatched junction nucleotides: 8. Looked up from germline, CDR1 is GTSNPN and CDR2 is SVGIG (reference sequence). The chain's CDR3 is CAWRGDRDRNIQYF. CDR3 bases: TGTGCCTGGAGGGGAGACAGGGACAGAAACATTCAGTACTTC.

The CDR3 reads CASSHGGLTETQYF. CDR3 in DNA: TGTGCCAGCAGTCACGGAGGATTGACGGAGACCCAGTACTTC. The rearrangement uses TRBV27 and TRBJ2-5; D is perhaps TRBD2 (5 bases). CDR1 and CDR2 (germline): MNHEY, SMNVEV (reference sequence). There are 14 residues in the CDR3. Trimming pared 5 bases from V and 5 bases from J, leaving 15 bases between.